This TCR beta chain was observed in a study of blood T cell repertoires in COVID-19. TCRdb's table, derived via immunoSEQ multiplex PCR, lists solely in-frame clones and lacks some. Here the sample spans some 130,000 clones, 70% to 85% being singletons. Germline CDR1 is LNHNV and CDR2 is YYDKDF (reference sequence). This CDR3 has 15 amino acids. Trimming removed 0 bases at V and 2 bases at J, with 7 bases between. Material: peripheral blood. This sequence originates from a man between 60 and 75 years old who had recovered from COVID-19. The chain uses TRBV15 and TRBJ1-4, with D unresolved. The CDR3 nucleotides are TGTGCCACCAGCAGAGATCTCGGGACTAATGAAAAACTGTTTTTT. It is translated as CATSRDLGTNEKLFF.